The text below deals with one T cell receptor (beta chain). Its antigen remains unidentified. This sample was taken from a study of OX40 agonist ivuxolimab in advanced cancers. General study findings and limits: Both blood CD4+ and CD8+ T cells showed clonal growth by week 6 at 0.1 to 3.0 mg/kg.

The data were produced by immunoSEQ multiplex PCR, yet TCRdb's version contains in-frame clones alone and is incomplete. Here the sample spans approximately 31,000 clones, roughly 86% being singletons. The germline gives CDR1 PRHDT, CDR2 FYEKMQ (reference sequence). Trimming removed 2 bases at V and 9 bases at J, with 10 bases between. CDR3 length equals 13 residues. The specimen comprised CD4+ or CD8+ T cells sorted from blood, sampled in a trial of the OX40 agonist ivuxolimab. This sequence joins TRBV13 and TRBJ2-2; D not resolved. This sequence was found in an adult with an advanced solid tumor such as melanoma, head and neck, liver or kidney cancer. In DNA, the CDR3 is TGTGCCAGCAGCTTAACCGCTCTGCGGGAGCTGTTTTTT. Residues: CASSLTALRELFF.